This record covers a single TCR beta chain. A much larger clone differs from this one at a single base, so this may be a read error. This entry is derived from a study of CDR3 diversity in severe acne. TCRdb itself ran the PCR reads through MiXCR, one entry per CDR3 protein. Here the sample spans tens of thousands of distinct CDR3 sequences, around 49% being singletons. This receptor was identified in a male donor in good health, without acne. The material sequenced was blood.

CDR3 sequence: CATSRGGKQFF. The CDR3, as DNA: TGTGCCACCAGCAGAGGTGGCAAACAGTTTTTT. V is TRBV15 and J is TRBJ1-4; D is undetermined. In germline, CDR1 is LNHNV, CDR2 YYDKDF (reference sequence). The CDR3 has 11 amino acids. Looking up the rest from reference TRBV15 and TRBJ1-4 gives the full variable domain: DAMVIQNPRYQVTQFGKPVTLSCSQTLNHNVMYWYQQKSSQAPKLLFHYYDKDFNNEADTPDNFQSRRPNTSFCFLDIRSPGLGDTAMYLCATSRGGKQFFGSGTQLSVL.